Below, 5 T cell receptor beta chains from the same sample are listed, as sequenced in a study of blood T cell repertoires in COVID-19. Assay used: immunoSEQ multiplex PCR; TCRdb lists only in-frame clones, some missing. The repertoire holds under 300,000 clones, about 80% seen once, with 3.3% in the top ten. The sequencing input was peripheral blood. The receptors stem from a woman of 80 years or more with acute or convalescent COVID-19.

This clone appeared a few times. Other DNA sequences in this specimen translate into the identical CDR3. The CDR3 spells CASSIAGGNTEAFF. The DNA for the CDR3 is TGTGCCAGTAGTATAGCCGGCGGTAACACTGAAGCTTTCTTT. The chain links TRBV19 to TRBJ1-1; D uncertain. V was trimmed by 1 base and J by 2 bases, leaving 8 bases between them. Germline CDR1 and CDR2: LNHDA and SQIVND (reference sequence). The CDR3 length is 14 residues.

The CDR3 is CASSPGTGEYSSYGYTF. The CDR3, as DNA: TGTGCCAGCAGCCCGGGGACAGGGGAGTATTCATCTTATGGCTACACCTTC. The rearrangement joins TRBV7-9 to TRBJ1-2; TRBD1 agrees at 10 bases. J lost 5 bases, V lost 5 bases, and 14 bases had no gene match. Germline V gene sequence: CDR1 SEHNR, CDR2 FQNEAQ (reference sequence). The CDR3 consists of 17 residues.

The chain couples TRBV28 to TRBJ1-4; 8 positions match TRBD1. J gave up 10 bases and V 2 bases, and 9 bases lay outside the gene matches. Germline values: CDR1 MDHEN, CDR2 SYDVKM. This CDR3 spans 15 amino acids. The CDR3 protein is CASSLPQGAEGKLFF. The CDR3, as DNA: TGTGCCAGCAGTTTACCCCAGGGGGCAGAGGGAAAACTGTTTTTT.

The chain carries TRBV5-6 and TRBJ1-2; maybe TRBD1 (5 bases). The CDR3 sequence is 18 residues long. In germline, CDR1 is SGHDT, CDR2 YYEEEE. Trimming took off 2 bases at V and 4 bases at J, with 24 bases between the two ends. The CDR3 nucleotides read TGTGCCAGCAGCTTTCAGCGTGGAGGGACGGGACGGGCCTATGGCTACACCTTC. It encodes CASSFQRGGTGRAYGYTF.

V gene TRBV7-9 combines with J gene TRBJ1-1; no firm D call. Trimming pared 5 bases from V and 6 bases from J, leaving 16 bases between. The CDR3 runs 14 residues. Germline values: CDR1 SEHNR, CDR2 FQNEAQ (reference sequence). The CDR3 spells CASSVLGESAEAFF. CDR3 DNA: TGTGCCAGCAGCGTACTCGGGGAGAGCGCTGAAGCTTTCTTT. Using reference TRBV7-9 and TRBJ1-1 for the parts outside the CDR3, the full variable domain is DTGVSQNPRHKITKRGQNVTFRCDPISEHNRLYWYRQTLGQGPEFLTYFQNEAQLEKSRLLSDRFSAERPKGSFSTLEIQRTEQGDSAMYLCASSVLGESAEAFFGQGTRLTVV.